This passage covers 28 T cell receptor beta chains from one sample sequenced in a study of regulatory T cells in long-lasting Graves disease (dated by TCRdb to the early 2020s). Sample time point, as interpreted from the label and publication: newly diagnosed GD, antithyroid drugs for less than 3 months. For both TCR sequencing and RNA sequencing, RNA was extracted from PBMCs in TRIzol. Library construction relied on multiplex PCR. For sequencing, an Illumina HiSeq 4000 was employed. iRepertoire HTBI primers and Arm-PCR amplification of CDR3 regions were used to construct TCR beta libraries. TCRdb itself trimmed the public reads at Q25 with fastp, ran MiXCR and retained productive beta chains. Each entry merges the rows of one CDR3 protein and shows their most common DNA and genes. Recorded for this sample are just over 600,000 distinct CDR3 sequences; 16% of them occurred a single time. Together, the top ten hold 18% of the sample.

In addition, the sample was reused for a study of T cells in Graves' hyperthyroidism and ophthalmopathy.

The specimen was peripheral blood mononuclear cells (PBMCs), collected at new diagnosis, from a patient treated with antithyroid drugs. These receptors were taken from a woman between 25 and 40 years old with Graves disease. Donor details come from another sample of the same person, matched by shared clones.

Ten or more counts support this clonotype. The rearrangement links TRBV7-8 to TRBJ2-5, with D perhaps assigned TRBD1 or TRBD2 (5 bases each). CDR1 and CDR2 (germline): SGHVS, FQNEAQ. The CDR3 runs to 14 residues. The ends were cut back, 5 bases at V and 1 base at J, with 11 bases in the middle. CDR3 sequence reads: CASSPRGSQETQYF. For the CDR3, the DNA is TGTGCCAGCAGCCCACGGGGCAGCCAAGAGACCCAGTACTTC.

This clonotype appeared many times. V gene TRBV7-2 combines with J gene TRBJ2-5; D is perhaps TRBD1 (6 bases). The CDR3 loop spans 13 amino acids. Trimming shortened V by 4 bases and J by 5 bases, and 11 bases separated the two germline ends. CDR1 is SGHTA and CDR2 is FQGNSA in the germline V gene. The CDR3, as DNA: TGTGCCAGCAGCTGGGGGCGGATTGAGACCCAGTACTTC. Protein sequence: CASSWGRIETQYF.

The sample holds a few counts of this clonotype. This sequence joins TRBV9 and TRBJ2-5; D remains ambiguous. Germline V CDR1 and CDR2: SGDLS, YYNGEE. The V end was cut by 4 bases, the J end by 3 bases, with 16 bases between. CDR3 length equals 15 residues. CDR3 nucleotides: TGTGCCAGCAGCCCCCGTCCGGGCCGAGAAGAGACCCAGTACTTC. It specifies CASSPRPGREETQYF.

The sample holds many counts of this clonotype. The CDR3 DNA sequence: TGTGCCAGCAGTTTATACGGCACGCAAGAGACCCAGTACTTC. It encodes CASSLYGTQETQYF. This chain connects TRBV28 to TRBJ2-5; D is unresolved. Germline assignment: CDR1 MDHEN and CDR2 SYDVKM. The germline V and J ends were trimmed by 1 base and 2 bases, with 8 bases remaining between them. The CDR3 runs to 14 residues.

This clonotype has ten or more counts. V is TRBV28 and J is TRBJ1-1; no definite D call. The CDR3 runs 15 residues. Germline V gene sequence: CDR1 MDHEN, CDR2 SYDVKM. Trimming left V 3 bases short and J 5 bases short, with 16 bases between. CDR3 bases: TGTGCCAGCAGTTTCCCGGACCGTTTGACGACTGAAGCTTTCTTT. This codes for CASSFPDRLTTEAFF.

V is TRBV19 and J is TRBJ1-1; TRBD1 agrees at 7 bases. The CDR3 has 15 residues. The V gene's germline CDR1 is LNHDA and CDR2 SQIVND (reference sequence). Germline trimming cut 5 bases from V and 5 bases from J; bases unmatched to any gene: 11. CDR3 in amino acids: CASSGGQRSVTEAFF. The DNA for the CDR3 is TGTGCCAGTAGTGGGGGACAGAGGTCTGTGACTGAAGCTTTCTTT. Variable domain in full (rest from reference TRBV19 and TRBJ1-1): DGGITQSPKYLFRKEGQNVTLSCEQNLNHDAMYWYRQDPGQGLRLIYYSQIVNDFQKGDIAEGYSVSREKKESFPLTVTSAQKNPTAFYLCASSGGQRSVTEAFFGQGTRLTVV.

The rearrangement links TRBV5-1 to TRBJ2-1; TRBD2 matches at 12 bases. CDR3 size: 16 residues. V dropped 3 bases and J dropped 9; count of bases not matched to a gene: 10. CDR1 SGHRS and CDR2 YFSETQ come from the germline V gene. This chain's CDR3 is CASSSLTSGRGSEQFF. CDR3 bases: TGCGCCAGCAGCTCCCTGACTAGCGGGAGAGGGAGTGAGCAGTTCTTC.

This clonotype was found a few times. At one boundary the junction diverges from the germline segment, which might be a read error. The genes are TRBV27 and TRBJ1-2; a possible D gene is TRBD1 (5 bases). Germline loops: CDR1 MNHEY, CDR2 SMNVEV (reference sequence). CDR3 length equals 13 residues. The CDR3 DNA follows: TGTGCCAGCAGTTTACTCGGGACCTATAGCTACACCTTC. Encoded protein: CASSLLGTYSYTF.

A remark on this clonotype: This may come from a read error, since a much larger clone is one base off. The CDR3 DNA reads as TGTGCCAGCTCATCAGAAAGTGGGTCTACGCAGTATTTT. Translated, it gives CASSSESGSTQYF. V is TRBV18 and J is TRBJ2-3; D ambiguous. The V and J ends lost 5 bases and 8 bases respectively, with 14 bases between them. Germline V CDR1 and CDR2: KGHSH, LQKENI. This CDR3 comprises 13 residues.

This clonotype was counted at least ten times. V is TRBV11-2 and J is TRBJ2-2, with D unresolved. The V end was cut by 5 bases, the J end by 1 base, with 11 bases between. Germline CDR1 reads SGHAT; CDR2 reads FQNNGV. There are 15 residues in the CDR3. Here the CDR3 reads CASSQRPENTGELFF. In DNA form, the CDR3 reads TGTGCCAGCAGCCAACGTCCAGAGAACACCGGGGAGCTGTTTTTT.

In regard to this clonotype: Since a much larger clone is just one base distant, this may be a read error. The chain links TRBV7-2 to TRBJ2-7; D may be TRBD2 (6 bases). Germline V CDR1 and CDR2: SGHTA, FQGNSA. CDR3 length equals 17 residues. Trimming pared 5 bases from V and 0 bases from J, leaving 20 bases between. The CDR3 DNA is TGTGCCAGCAGCCCCCAAGGTTCTCACGGGGGCTCCTACGAGCAGTACTTC. Its protein product is CASSPQGSHGGSYEQYF. Based on the CDR3 plus reference TRBV7-2 and TRBJ2-7, the full variable domain is GAGVSQSPSNKVTEKGKDVELRCDPISGHTALYWYRQSLGQGLEFLIYFQGNSAPDKSGLPSDRFSAERTGGSVSTLTIQRTQQEDSAVYLCASSPQGSHGGSYEQYFGPGTRLTVT.

This clonotype is a singleton in its sample. An end of the junction does not agree with germline; a read error may underlie this. The chain carries TRBV7-3 and TRBJ2-3; 11 bases agree with TRBD2. Germline CDR1 SGHTA, CDR2 FQGTGA. The CDR3 contains 16 residues. In DNA, the CDR3 is TGCGCCAGCACTTCTCCGGGACTAGCGGACACAGATACGCAGTATTTT. Protein: CASTSPGLADTDTQYF. The full variable domain, with the rest looked up from reference TRBV7-3 and TRBJ2-3, is GAGVSQTPSNKVTEKGKYVELRCDPISGHTALYWYRQSLGQGPEFLIYFQGTGAADDSGLPNDRFFAVRPEGSVSTLKIQRTERGDSAVYLCASTSPGLADTDTQYFGPGTRLTVL.

In this sample, this clonotype turned up a few times. V and J are TRBV6-2 or TRBV6-3 and TRBJ2-7; D could derive from TRBD1 or TRBD2 (6 bases each). Germline CDR1 reads MNHEY; CDR2 reads SVGEGT. The CDR3 loop spans 14 amino acids. Trimming stripped 4 bases from V and 4 bases from J, with 14 bases between. CDR3 loop: CASSSGGQRYEQYF. CDR3 in DNA: TGTGCCAGCAGTTCCGGGGGCCAGAGGTACGAGCAGTACTTC.

This clonotype was found many times. The chain recombines TRBV12-3 or TRBV12-4 with TRBJ1-5, with 7 bases matching TRBD1. The CDR3 contains 14 residues. V lost 5 bases, J lost 4 bases, and 5 bases stayed unmatched. The CDR3: CASSLQGLNQPQHF. The CDR3 DNA is TGTGCCAGCAGTCTACAGGGGTTAAATCAGCCCCAGCATTTT.

This clonotype was counted many times. This chain uses TRBV6-1 with TRBJ1-5; 7 positions match TRBD1. Per germline, CDR1 MNHNS and CDR2 SASEGT. CDR3 length: 14 amino acids. V was clipped by 6 bases and J by 3 bases; unmatched bases: 5. Here the CDR3 reads CASRTGTDNQPQHF. The DNA for the CDR3 is TGTGCCAGCAGAACCGGGACAGACAATCAGCCCCAGCATTTT.

Points on this clonotype: A much more abundant neighbour one base away suggests this may be a read error. The chain combines TRBV29-1 with TRBJ2-1, with D unclear. CDR3 size: 10 residues. V dropped 5 bases and J dropped 12 bases, with 11 bases sitting between them. Per germline, CDR1 SQVTM and CDR2 ANQGSEA. CDR3 sequence: CSVKAWGQFF. CDR3 DNA sequence: TGCAGCGTTAAGGCGTGGGGGCAGTTCTTC.

In its sample, this clonotype was seen many times. The chain uses TRBV19 and TRBJ2-7, with 11 bases matching TRBD2. Germline assignment: CDR1 LNHDA and CDR2 SQIVND (reference sequence). CDR3 size: 15 residues. V dropped 9 bases and J dropped 2; count of bases not matched to a gene: 9. The CDR3 loop is CASSPGLAATYEQYF. CDR3 DNA sequence: TGTGCCAGCAGCCCGGGACTAGCGGCGACCTACGAGCAGTACTTC.

The V call is TRBV28, the J call TRBJ1-6; D ambiguous. The germline V gene has CDR1 MDHEN and CDR2 SYDVKM. V lost 6 bases and J 13 bases, leaving 13 bases between the germline ends. This CDR3 is built from 12 residues. CDR3 in DNA: TGTGCCAGCAGCTGGGAGGATGGTCCCCTCCACTTT. It translates to CASSWEDGPLHF.

The V and J genes are TRBV20-1 and TRBJ2-2; TRBD2 might be the D (6 bases). This CDR3 has 15 amino acids. V was trimmed by 0 bases and J by 1 base, leaving 9 bases between them. Per the germline V gene, CDR1 is DFQATT and CDR2 is SNEGSKA (reference sequence). CDR3 DNA sequence: TGCAGTGCTAGAGACGGGGGAAAGAACACCGGGGAGCTGTTTTTT. This gives the protein CSARDGGKNTGELFF.

This clonotype was observed at least ten times. The chain links TRBV7-9 to TRBJ2-7; TRBD1 matches at 8 bases. The CDR3 runs to 14 residues. Germline loops: CDR1 SEHNR, CDR2 FQNEAQ (reference sequence). V was pared by 5 bases and J by 2 bases, with 5 bases of the junction left unmatched. The CDR3, as DNA: TGTGCCAGCAGCCCATCGGGACAGGCCTACGAGCAGTACTTC. Amino acid sequence: CASSPSGQAYEQYF.

This clonotype showed up many times. V usage is TRBV10-3 and J usage is TRBJ2-7, with unresolved D. This CDR3 comprises 15 residues. V was clipped by 2 bases and J by 3 bases, with 14 bases between them. Germline V gene lookup returns CDR1 ENHRY and CDR2 SYGVKD. Here the CDR3 reads CAISEGAGRIYEQYF. CDR3 coding DNA: TGTGCCATCAGTGAGGGCGCTGGACGGATCTACGAGCAGTACTTC.

This clonotype was seen repeatedly, ten times or more. The V call is TRBV2, the J call TRBJ2-5; D is uncertain. V shed 8 bases and J shed 2 bases, with 9 bases lying between them. Germline CDR1 reads SNHLY; CDR2 reads FYNNEI. This CDR3 is 12 amino acids long. CDR3 residues: CASVWGQETQYF. CDR3 bases: TGTGCCAGCGTTTGGGGACAAGAGACCCAGTACTTC.

This clonotype appeared a few times. V usage is TRBV18 and J usage is TRBJ2-3, with TRBD1 as a possible D gene (5 bases). This CDR3 is 17 amino acids long. V gave up 0 bases and J gave up 0 bases, with 13 bases separating them. CDR1 and CDR2 from the germline V gene are KGHSH and LQKENI. The CDR3 DNA reads TGTGCCAGCTCACCACCCACAGGAGCAACTAGCACAGATACGCAGTATTTT. Its protein product is CASSPPTGATSTDTQYF.

This clonotype was observed at least ten times. The chain uses TRBV20-1 and TRBJ2-5, with D possibly TRBD2 on 6 matching bases. CDR1 and CDR2 from the germline V gene are DFQATT and SNEGSKA (reference sequence). This CDR3 region has 16 residues. Trimming stripped 0 bases from V and 2 bases from J, with 16 bases between. CDR3 sequence reads: CSAREGGTRGQETQYF. CDR3 nucleotides: TGCAGTGCTAGAGAAGGAGGGACCCGGGGGCAAGAGACCCAGTACTTC.

This clonotype was counted only a few times. The rearrangement joins TRBV20-1 to TRBJ1-1; TRBD1 aligns across 11 bases. Germline CDR1 DFQATT, CDR2 SNEGSKA (reference sequence). Germline trimming cut 2 bases from V and 1 base from J; bases unmatched to any gene: 6. This CDR3 contains 16 residues. The DNA for the CDR3 is TGCAGTGCTAGACCCTGGACAGGGGGCGGGAACACTGAAGCTTTCTTT. It codes for CSARPWTGGGNTEAFF.

This clonotype showed up just a few times. CDR3 amino acids: CASSPVSGGILPGANVLTF. The CDR3 coding sequence is TGCGCCAGCAGCCCGGTGAGTGGCGGGATTCTGCCTGGGGCCAACGTCCTGACTTTC. The chain combines TRBV5-1 with TRBJ2-6, with D possibly TRBD2 on 6 matching bases. The germline V and J ends were trimmed by 4 bases and 2 bases, with 22 bases remaining between them. Germline CDR1 reads SGHRS; CDR2 reads YFSETQ. The CDR3 totals 19 residues.

Only a few counts were recorded for this clonotype. The chain joins TRBV27 to TRBJ2-3, with TRBD2 matching over 7 bases. The CDR3 sequence is 14 residues long. V lost 1 base, J lost 5 bases, and 3 bases stayed unmatched. Germline V gives CDR1 MNHEY, CDR2 SMNVEV (reference sequence). The CDR3 loop reads CASSLYGGVDTQYF. In DNA form, the CDR3 reads TGTGCCAGCAGTTTATATGGGGGGGTAGATACGCAGTATTTT.

This clonotype was picked up a small number of times. V is TRBV28 and J is TRBJ1-3; possible D gene TRBD1, 5 bases. Germline V gene data show CDR1 as MDHEN and CDR2 as SYDVKM. The germline V and J ends were trimmed by 5 bases and 1 base, with 12 bases remaining between them. The CDR3 has 15 residues. The CDR3 here is CASSRDVFSGNTIYF. The DNA of the CDR3 is TGTGCCAGCAGTCGGGACGTCTTTTCTGGAAACACCATATATTTT. Drawing the rest from reference TRBV28 and TRBJ1-3, the complete variable domain is DVKVTQSSRYLVKRTGEKVFLECVQDMDHENMFWYRQDPGLGLRLIYFSYDVKMKEKGDIPEGYSVSREKKERFSLILESASTNQTSMYLCASSRDVFSGNTIYFGEGSWLTVV.